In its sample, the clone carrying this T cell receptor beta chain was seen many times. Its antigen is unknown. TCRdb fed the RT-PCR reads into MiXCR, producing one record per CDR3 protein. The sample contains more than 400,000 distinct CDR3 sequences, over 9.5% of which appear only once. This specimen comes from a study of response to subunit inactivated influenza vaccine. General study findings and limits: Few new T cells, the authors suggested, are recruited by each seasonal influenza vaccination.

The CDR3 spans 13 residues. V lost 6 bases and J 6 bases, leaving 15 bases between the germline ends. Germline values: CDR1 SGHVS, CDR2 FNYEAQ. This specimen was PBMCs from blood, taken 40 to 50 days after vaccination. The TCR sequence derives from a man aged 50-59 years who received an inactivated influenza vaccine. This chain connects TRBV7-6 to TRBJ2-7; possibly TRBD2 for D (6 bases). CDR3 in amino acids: CASSTVDGGEQYF. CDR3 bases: TGTGCCAGCAGTACCGTCGACGGGGGCGAGCAGTACTTC.